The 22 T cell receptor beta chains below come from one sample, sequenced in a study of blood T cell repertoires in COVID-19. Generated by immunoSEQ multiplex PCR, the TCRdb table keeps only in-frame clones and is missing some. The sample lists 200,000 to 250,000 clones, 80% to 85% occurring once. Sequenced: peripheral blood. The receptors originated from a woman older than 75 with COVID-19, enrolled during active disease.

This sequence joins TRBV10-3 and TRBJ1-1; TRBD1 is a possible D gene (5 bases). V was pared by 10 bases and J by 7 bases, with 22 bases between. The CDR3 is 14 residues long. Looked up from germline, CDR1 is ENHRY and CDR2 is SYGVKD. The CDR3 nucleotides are TGTGCCACCAGGCGGGACGATGGGAGGAATGAAGCTTTCTTT. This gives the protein CATRRDDGRNEAFF.

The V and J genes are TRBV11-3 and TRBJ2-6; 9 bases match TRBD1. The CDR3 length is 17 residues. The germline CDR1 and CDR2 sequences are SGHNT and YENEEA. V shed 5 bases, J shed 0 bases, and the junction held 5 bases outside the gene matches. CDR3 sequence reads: CASSPGTGISGANVLTF. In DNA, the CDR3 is TGTGCCAGCAGCCCCGGGACAGGGATCTCTGGGGCCAACGTCCTGACTTTC.

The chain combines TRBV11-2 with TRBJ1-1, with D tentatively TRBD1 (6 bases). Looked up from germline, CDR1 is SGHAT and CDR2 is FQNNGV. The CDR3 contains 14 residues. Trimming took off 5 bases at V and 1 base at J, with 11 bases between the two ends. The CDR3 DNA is TGTGCCAGCAGCATACAGGGTACGAACACTGAAGCTTTCTTT. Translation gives CASSIQGTNTEAFF.

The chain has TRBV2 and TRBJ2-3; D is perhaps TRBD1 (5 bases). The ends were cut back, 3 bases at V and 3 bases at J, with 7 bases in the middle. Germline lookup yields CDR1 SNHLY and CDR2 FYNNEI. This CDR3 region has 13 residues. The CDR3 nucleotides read TGTGCCAGCAGTGACAGGGTAACAGATACGCAGTATTTT. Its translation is CASSDRVTDTQYF.

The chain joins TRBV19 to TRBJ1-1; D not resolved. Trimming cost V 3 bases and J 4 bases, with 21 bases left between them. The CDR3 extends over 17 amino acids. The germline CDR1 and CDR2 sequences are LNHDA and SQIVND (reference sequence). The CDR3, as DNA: TGTGCCAGTAGTATCGGTAGGGTGAATTCGGGGAGCACTGAAGCTTTCTTT. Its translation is CASSIGRVNSGSTEAFF. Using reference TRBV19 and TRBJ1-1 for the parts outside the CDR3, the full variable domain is DGGITQSPKYLFRKEGQNVTLSCEQNLNHDAMYWYRQDPGQGLRLIYYSQIVNDFQKGDIAEGYSVSREKKESFPLTVTSAQKNPTAFYLCASSIGRVNSGSTEAFFGQGTRLTVV.

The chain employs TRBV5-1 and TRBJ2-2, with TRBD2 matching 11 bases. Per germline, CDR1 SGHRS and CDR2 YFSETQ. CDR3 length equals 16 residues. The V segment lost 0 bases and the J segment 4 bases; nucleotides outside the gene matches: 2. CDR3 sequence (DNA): TGCGCCAGCAGCTTGGATCTAGCGGGGGGCACCGGGGAGCTGTTTTTT. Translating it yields CASSLDLAGGTGELFF.

CDR3 DNA sequence: TGCGCCAGCAGCTGGAGTCTAGCGGGGGCCACCTACGAGCAGTACTTC. Its protein is CASSWSLAGATYEQYF. This chain uses TRBV5-1 with TRBJ2-7; 10 bases are shared with TRBD2. Germline values: CDR1 SGHRS, CDR2 YFSETQ. The V segment lost 3 bases and the J segment 2 bases; nucleotides outside the gene matches: 8. The CDR3 is made up of 16 amino acids.

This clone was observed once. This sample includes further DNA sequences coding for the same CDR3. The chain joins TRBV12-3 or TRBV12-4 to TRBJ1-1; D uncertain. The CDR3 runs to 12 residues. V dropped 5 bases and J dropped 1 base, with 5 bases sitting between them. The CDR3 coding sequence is TGTGCCAGCAGTAGGAGGAACACTGAAGCTTTCTTT. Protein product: CASSRRNTEAFF.

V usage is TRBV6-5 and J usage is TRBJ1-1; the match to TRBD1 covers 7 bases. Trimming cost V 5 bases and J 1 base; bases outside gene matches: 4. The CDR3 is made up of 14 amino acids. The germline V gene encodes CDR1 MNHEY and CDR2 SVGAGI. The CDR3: CASSPRDRNTEAFF. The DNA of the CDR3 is TGTGCCAGCAGTCCCCGGGACAGGAACACTGAAGCTTTCTTT.

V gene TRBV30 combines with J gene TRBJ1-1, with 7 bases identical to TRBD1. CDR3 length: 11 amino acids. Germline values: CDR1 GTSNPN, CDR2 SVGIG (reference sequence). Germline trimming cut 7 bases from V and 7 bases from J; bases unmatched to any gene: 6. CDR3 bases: TGTGCCTACAGGGGATTAGGTGAAGCTTTCTTT. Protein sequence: CAYRGLGEAFF.

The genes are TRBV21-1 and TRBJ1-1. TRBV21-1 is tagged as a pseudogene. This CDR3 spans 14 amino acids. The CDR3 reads CASSKVRELHEAFF. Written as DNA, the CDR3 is TGTGCCAGCAGCAAAGTGAGGGAGCTGCACGAAGCTTTCTTT.

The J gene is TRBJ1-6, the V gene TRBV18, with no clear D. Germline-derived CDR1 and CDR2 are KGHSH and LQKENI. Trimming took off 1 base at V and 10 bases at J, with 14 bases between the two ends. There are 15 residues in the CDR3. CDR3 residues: CASSPREAAGSPLHF. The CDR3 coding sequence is TGTGCCAGCTCACCACGAGAGGCCGCGGGGTCACCCCTCCACTTT.

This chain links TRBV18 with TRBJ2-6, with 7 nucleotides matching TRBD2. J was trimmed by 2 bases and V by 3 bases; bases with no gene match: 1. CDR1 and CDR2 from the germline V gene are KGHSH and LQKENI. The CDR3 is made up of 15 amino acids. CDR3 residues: CASSPGGAGANVLTF. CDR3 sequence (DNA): TGTGCCAGCTCACCGGGAGGGGCTGGGGCCAACGTCCTGACTTTC.

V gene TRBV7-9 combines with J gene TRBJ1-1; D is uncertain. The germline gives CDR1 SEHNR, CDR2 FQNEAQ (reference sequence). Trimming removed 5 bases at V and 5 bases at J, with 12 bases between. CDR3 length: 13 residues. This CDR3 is CASSEGSNTEAFF. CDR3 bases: TGTGCCAGCAGCGAAGGGAGTAATACTGAAGCTTTCTTT.

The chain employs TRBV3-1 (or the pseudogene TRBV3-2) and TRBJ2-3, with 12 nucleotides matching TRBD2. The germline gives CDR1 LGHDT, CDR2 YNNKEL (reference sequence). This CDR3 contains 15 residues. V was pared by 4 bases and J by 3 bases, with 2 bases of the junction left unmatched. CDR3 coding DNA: TGTGCCAGCAGCCCTAGCGGGGGGGAAACAGATACGCAGTATTTT. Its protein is CASSPSGGETDTQYF.

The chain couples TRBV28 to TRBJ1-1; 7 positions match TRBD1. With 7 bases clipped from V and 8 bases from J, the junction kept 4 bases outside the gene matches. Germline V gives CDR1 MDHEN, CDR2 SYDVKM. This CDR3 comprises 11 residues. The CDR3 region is CASTVRGEAFF. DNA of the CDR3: TGTGCCAGCACCGTCAGGGGGGAAGCTTTCTTT.

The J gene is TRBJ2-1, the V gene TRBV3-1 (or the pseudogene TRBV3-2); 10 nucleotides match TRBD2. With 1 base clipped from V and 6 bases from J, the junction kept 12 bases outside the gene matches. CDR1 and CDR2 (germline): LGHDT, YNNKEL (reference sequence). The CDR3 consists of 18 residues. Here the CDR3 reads CASSQARASGSRVNEQFF. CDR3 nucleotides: TGTGCCAGCAGCCAAGCCCGGGCTAGCGGGAGTAGGGTCAATGAGCAGTTCTTC.

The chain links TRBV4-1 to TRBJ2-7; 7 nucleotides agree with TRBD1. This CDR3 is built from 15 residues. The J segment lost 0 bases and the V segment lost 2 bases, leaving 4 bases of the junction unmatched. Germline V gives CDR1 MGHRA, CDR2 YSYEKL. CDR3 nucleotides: TGCGCCAGCAGCCAAACCGGGACAGCCTCCTACGAGCAGTACTTC. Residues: CASSQTGTASYEQYF.

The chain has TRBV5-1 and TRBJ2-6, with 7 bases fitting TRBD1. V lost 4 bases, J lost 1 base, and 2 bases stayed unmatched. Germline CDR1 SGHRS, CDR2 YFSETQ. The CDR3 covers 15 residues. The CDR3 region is CASSTQGSGANVLTF. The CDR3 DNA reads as TGCGCCAGCAGCACACAGGGGTCTGGGGCCAACGTCCTGACTTTC. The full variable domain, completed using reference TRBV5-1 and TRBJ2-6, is KAGVTQTPRYLIKTRGQQVTLSCSPISGHRSVSWYQQTPGQGLQFLFEYFSETQRNKGNFPGRFSGRQFSNSRSEMNVSTLELGDSALYLCASSTQGSGANVLTFGAGSRLTVL.

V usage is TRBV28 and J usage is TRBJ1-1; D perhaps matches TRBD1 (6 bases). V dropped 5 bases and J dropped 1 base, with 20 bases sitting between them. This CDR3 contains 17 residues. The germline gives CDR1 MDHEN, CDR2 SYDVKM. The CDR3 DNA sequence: TGTGCCAGCAGTCAATCGCTGGGAGGGGGTCGGAACACTGAAGCTTTCTTT. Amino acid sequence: CASSQSLGGGRNTEAFF. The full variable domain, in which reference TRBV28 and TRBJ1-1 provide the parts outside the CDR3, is DVKVTQSSRYLVKRTGEKVFLECVQDMDHENMFWYRQDPGLGLRLIYFSYDVKMKEKGDIPEGYSVSREKKERFSLILESASTNQTSMYLCASSQSLGGGRNTEAFFGQGTRLTVV.

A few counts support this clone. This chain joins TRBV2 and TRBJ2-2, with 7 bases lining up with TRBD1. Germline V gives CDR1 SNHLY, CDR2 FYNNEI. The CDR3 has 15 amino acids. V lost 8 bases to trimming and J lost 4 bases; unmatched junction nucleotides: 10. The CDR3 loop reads CASSREGAITGELFF. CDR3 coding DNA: TGTGCCAGCTCCCGCGAGGGGGCAATCACCGGGGAGCTGTTTTTT. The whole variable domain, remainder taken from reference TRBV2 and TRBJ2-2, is EPEVTQTPSHQVTQMGQEVILRCVPISNHLYFYWYRQILGQKVEFLVSFYNNEISEKSEIFDDQFSVERPDGSNFTLKIRSTKLEDSAMYFCASSREGAITGELFFGEGSRLTVL.

CDR3 sequence reads: CASKEGVGIGELFF. The DNA of the CDR3 is TGTGCCAGCAAAGAGGGGGTAGGGATCGGGGAGCTGTTTTTT. The chain recombines TRBV6-6 with TRBJ2-2; possible D gene TRBD1, 6 bases. Trimming took off 7 bases at V and 7 bases at J, with 16 bases between the two ends. CDR3 length: 14 amino acids. Germline loops: CDR1 MNHNY, CDR2 SVGAGI (reference sequence).